Listed below are T cell receptor beta chains from one sample, sequenced in a study of spatial heterogeneity in lung cancer. TCRdb reprocessed the 5' RACE reads with MiXCR, giving one entry per CDR3 protein. The sample lists tens of thousands of distinct CDR3 sequences, 9.5% to 15% occurring once. The material sequenced was PBMCs, taken at surgery. These receptors were obtained from a male donor with early-stage non-small cell lung cancer. Both conserved end residues are trimmed from each CDR3. Clone size is not always given. Where it is, it says once, few, many or a class for expanded clones.

clone_size j_call cdr3_length v_call cdr3_aa
many TRBJ2-3 12 TRBV7-2 ASSLLSGTDTQY
few TRBJ2-3 13 TRBV2 ASRPGTGGLDTQY
NA TRBJ2-2 13 TRBV7-3 ASSQDSLNTGELF
many TRBJ2-7 10 TRBV7-2 ASSRQGYEQY
NA TRBJ2-5 10 TRBV10-2 ATQTSGESQY
NA TRBJ2-7 12 TRBV11-2 ASSTRQGPYEQY
NA TRBJ2-3 11 TRBV20-1 SAERGATDTQY
once TRBJ1-1 14 TRBV12-3/TRBV12-4 ASSSRGLVMNTEAF
NA TRBJ2-1 14 TRBV7-8 ASSFGQTGLGNEQF
few TRBJ2-3 16 TRBV20-1 SARDPGRGGTSTDTQY
NA TRBJ1-1 13 TRBV2 ASSKKGQGNTEAF
NA TRBJ2-7 15 TRBV3-1 ASSQGTSGRGTNEQY
few TRBJ2-3 11 TRBV6-5 ASRLLVTDTQY
NA TRBJ1-1 10 TRBV10-2 ASSGVNTEAF
NA TRBJ2-3 16 TRBV5-4 ASSHETTLAGGADTQY
NA TRBJ1-6 10 TRBV7-9 ASSLEGSPLH
NA TRBJ1-5 12 TRBV2 ASSGYGNNQPQH
NA TRBJ2-3 16 TRBV30 AWSLPGLAGGYRDTQY
few TRBJ1-5 11 TRBV30 AWSESDNQPQH
NA TRBJ1-1 13 TRBV5-1 ASSVGTGMNTEAF
NA TRBJ1-2 10 TRBV24-1 ATSNQQYGYT
few TRBJ2-7 13 TRBV7-9 ASSLVFGHAGEQY
many TRBJ2-7 12 TRBV5-6 ASSFRAISYEQY
few TRBJ2-1 14 TRBV7-3 ASSKRAGVAYNEQF
NA TRBJ2-7 12 TRBV10-3 ATMGWGADNEQY
NA TRBJ2-5 11 TRBV6-2/TRBV6-3 ASRGTGRETQY